One and the same sample provided the 7 T cell receptor beta chains below, sequenced in a study of blood T cell repertoires in COVID-19. TCRdb keeps only in-frame clones here, not all; method: immunoSEQ multiplex PCR. This sample has approximately 470,000 clones, with approximately 86% found just once. The sequencing input was PBMCs or T cells enriched from blood (not recorded which). The receptors come from a woman between 18 and 30 years old who had recovered from COVID-19.

The chain is built from TRBV5-5 and TRBJ2-1; 7 positions match TRBD1. Germline V gene lookup returns CDR1 SGHKS and CDR2 YYEKEE (reference sequence). Trimming cost V 4 bases and J 6 bases; bases outside gene matches: 4. This CDR3 is built from 13 residues. The CDR3 sequence: CASSLGTVNEQFF. CDR3 sequence (DNA): TGTGCCAGCAGCCTCGGGACAGTCAATGAGCAGTTCTTC.

CDR3 residues: CASSILGALYNEQFF. The CDR3 nucleotides are TGTGCCAGTAGTATTTTGGGGGCACTCTACAATGAGCAGTTCTTC. V and J are TRBV19 and TRBJ2-1; the D gene is possibly TRBD1 (6 bases). Germline CDR1 is LNHDA and CDR2 is SQIVND (reference sequence). The CDR3 runs to 15 residues. Between the trimmed V and J ends, which lost 3 bases and 3 bases, there was a span of 12 bases.

J is TRBJ2-5 and V is TRBV2; D not certain. Germline V CDR1 and CDR2: SNHLY, FYNNEI. The CDR3 consists of 11 residues. Trimming took off 6 bases at V and 3 bases at J, with 5 bases between the two ends. CDR3 sequence (DNA): TGTGCCAGCAGGAGCGAAGAGACCCAGTACTTC. The encoded protein is CASRSEETQYF.

The chain recombines TRBV5-5 with TRBJ2-3; 7 nucleotides line up with TRBD1. J was trimmed by 0 bases and V by 0 bases; bases with no gene match: 1. From germline, CDR1 is SGHKS and CDR2 YYEKEE (reference sequence). The CDR3 is 15 residues long. The CDR3 bases are TGTGCCAGCAGCTTGGTACAGGGGAGCACAGATACGCAGTATTTT. Translating it yields CASSLVQGSTDTQYF.

The rearrangement links TRBV11-2 to TRBJ2-7; 9 bases map to TRBD2. With V trimmed by 1 base and J by 2 bases, 12 bases remained unmatched. This CDR3 has 18 residues. The germline V gene has CDR1 SGHAT and CDR2 FQNNGV. The CDR3 protein is CASSLARGGSFRTYEQYF. The CDR3 DNA reads TGTGCCAGCAGCTTAGCGCGGGGGGGCTCTTTTAGGACCTACGAGCAGTACTTC. Full variable domain (outside the CDR3, taken from reference TRBV11-2 and TRBJ2-7): EAGVAQSPRYKIIEKRQSVAFWCNPISGHATLYWYQQILGQGPKLLIQFQNNGVVDDSQLPKDRFSAERLKGVDSTLKIQPAKLEDSAVYLCASSLARGGSFRTYEQYFGPGTRLTVT.

V is TRBV5-8 and J is TRBJ2-7, with 7 bases identical to TRBD2. The CDR3 totals 16 residues. CDR1 and CDR2 (germline): SGHTS, YDEGEE. The V segment lost 2 bases and the J segment 2 bases; nucleotides outside the gene matches: 10. The CDR3 sequence: CASSLRAGYTTYEQYF. The CDR3 DNA reads as TGTGCCAGCAGCTTACGAGCGGGGTATACCACCTACGAGCAGTACTTC.

This rearrangement joins TRBV5-1 to TRBJ2-2, with 9 nucleotides matching TRBD1. V lost 4 bases to trimming and J lost 5 bases; unmatched junction nucleotides: 6. Germline CDR1 SGHRS, CDR2 YFSETQ. The CDR3 spans 15 residues. As DNA, the CDR3 is TGCGCCAGCAGCCCGGCGGGGACAGGGACCGGGGAGCTGTTTTTT. It codes for CASSPAGTGTGELFF.